This T cell receptor (beta chain) was captured by sequencing in a study of T-cell reconstitution after alpha-beta-depleted transplantation in children. The study's findings and limits: At one year after transplant, newly produced T cells mostly accounted for T-cell counts and diversity. Reports say that about two months after transplant, the alpha-beta T cells came out of several hundred graft clones that had expanded. Elevated TCRbeta diversity at day 60 was traced, in some patients, to surviving recipient T cells and thymic progenitors.

The TCRbeta library incorporated unique molecular identifiers. TCRdb analysed the PCR reads with MiXCR anew, one entry per CDR3 protein. The repertoire includes about 200,000 distinct CDR3 sequences, roughly 7.1% of them detected once, and about 6% sits in the top ten. This clonotype appeared many times. Its antigen is not identified. With 2 bases removed from V and 1 base from J, the gap between germline ends came to 7 bases. Germline V CDR1 and CDR2: LGHDT, YNNKEL (reference sequence). The length of the CDR3 is 14 residues. The chain has TRBV3-1 and TRBJ2-3; D gene unclear. The specimen comprised PBMCs, sampled before TCRalphabeta/CD19-depleted stem cell transplant. The TCR originated in a boy aged 2 to 10 with acute lymphoblastic leukemia, due to receive a stem cell transplant. Here the CDR3 DNA reads TGTGCCAGCAGCCAACGAGATGGCACAGATACGCAGTATTTT. Residues: CASSQRDGTDTQYF.